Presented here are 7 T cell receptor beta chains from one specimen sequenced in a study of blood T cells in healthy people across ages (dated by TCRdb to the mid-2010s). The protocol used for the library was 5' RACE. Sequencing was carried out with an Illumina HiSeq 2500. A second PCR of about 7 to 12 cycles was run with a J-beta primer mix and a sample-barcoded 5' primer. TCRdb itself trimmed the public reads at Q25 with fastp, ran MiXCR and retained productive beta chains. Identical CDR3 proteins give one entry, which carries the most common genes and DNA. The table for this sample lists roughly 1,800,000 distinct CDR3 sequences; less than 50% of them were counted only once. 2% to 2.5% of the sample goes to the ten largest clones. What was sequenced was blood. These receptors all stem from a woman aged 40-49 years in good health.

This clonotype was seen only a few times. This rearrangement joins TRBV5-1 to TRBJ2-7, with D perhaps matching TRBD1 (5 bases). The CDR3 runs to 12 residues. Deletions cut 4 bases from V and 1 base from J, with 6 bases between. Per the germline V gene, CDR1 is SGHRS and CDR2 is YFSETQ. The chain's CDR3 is CASSNRSYEQYF. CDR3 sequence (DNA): TGCGCCAGCAGCAACAGGTCCTACGAGCAGTACTTC.

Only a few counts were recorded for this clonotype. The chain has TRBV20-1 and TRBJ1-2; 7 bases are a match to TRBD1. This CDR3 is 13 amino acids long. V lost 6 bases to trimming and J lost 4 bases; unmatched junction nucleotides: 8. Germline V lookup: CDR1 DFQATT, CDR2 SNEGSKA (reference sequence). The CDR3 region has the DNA TGCAGTGCCGCCGCCTCAGGGGGCTATGGCTACACCTTC. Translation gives CSAAASGGYGYTF.

The CDR3 region is CASTPRAPRNEKLFF. Written as DNA, the CDR3 is TGTGCCAGCACCCCGAGGGCGCCGCGTAATGAAAAACTGTTTTTT. The gene calls are TRBV5-6 and TRBJ1-4; no clear D. Deletions cut 6 bases from V and 4 bases from J, with 16 bases between. Germline CDR1 and CDR2: SGHDT and YYEEEE. The CDR3 is 15 amino acids.

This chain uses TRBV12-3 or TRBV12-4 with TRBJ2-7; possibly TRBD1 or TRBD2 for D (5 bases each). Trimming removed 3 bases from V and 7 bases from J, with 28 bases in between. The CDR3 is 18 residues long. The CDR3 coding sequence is TGTGCCAGCAGTTTGGTCCGGGACCCGTCCTCCGTCTACAATGAGCAGTACTTC. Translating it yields CASSLVRDPSSVYNEQYF.

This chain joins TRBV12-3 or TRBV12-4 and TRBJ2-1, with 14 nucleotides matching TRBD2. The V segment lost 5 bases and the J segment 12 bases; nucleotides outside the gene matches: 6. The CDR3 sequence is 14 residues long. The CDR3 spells CASSPPTSGGVQFF. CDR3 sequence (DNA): TGTGCCAGCAGTCCCCCGACTAGCGGGGGGGTGCAGTTCTTC.

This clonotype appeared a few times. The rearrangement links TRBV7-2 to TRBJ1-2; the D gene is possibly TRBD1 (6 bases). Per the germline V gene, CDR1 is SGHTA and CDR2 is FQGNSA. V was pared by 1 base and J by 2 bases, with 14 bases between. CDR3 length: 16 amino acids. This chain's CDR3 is CASSLGTASMNYGYTF. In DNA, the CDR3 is TGTGCCAGCAGCTTAGGGACAGCAAGTATGAACTATGGCTACACCTTC.

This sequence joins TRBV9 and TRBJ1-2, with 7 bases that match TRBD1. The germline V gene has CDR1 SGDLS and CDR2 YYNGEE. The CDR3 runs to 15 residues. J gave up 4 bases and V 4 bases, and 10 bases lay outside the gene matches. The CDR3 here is CASSPPLGDSYGYTF. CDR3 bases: TGTGCCAGCAGCCCGCCCTTGGGGGACAGCTATGGCTACACCTTC.